Reported below is one TCR beta chain. It lacks a known antigen. It has no much larger one-base neighbor in the sample; base qualities were not kept. These data belong to a study of CD8+CD57+ T cells in acquired aplastic anemia listed by TCRdb under 2018. Background on the whole study: DNA extracted from sorted CD4+ and CD8+ cells had a mean of approximately 3.4 ug, with a range of roughly 0.19 to 27.4 ug. A CD8+CD57+ expansion meant a frequency higher than the mean frequency seen in healthy subjects.

TCR beta VDJ combination and CDR3 sequence profiling used genomic DNA as the template. An Illumina HiSeq 2000 was the platform used for TCR repertoire sequencing. In the paper's pipeline: TRBV/TRBJ rearrangement plots, CDR3 size and DJ length profiles, and Simpson's diversity index were used to evaluate the repertoires. The immunodominant clone was defined as the most abundant DNA sequence in deep sequencing data. CDR3 amino acid sequences were screened for sharing across subjects and were compared with published repertoires and the VDJdb database. TCRdb reprocessed the public reads (quality trimming at Q25 with fastp, clone calling with MiXCR) and kept in-frame beta chains. Each CDR3 protein gets just one entry, which takes the most common genes and DNA from the rows behind it. TCRdb, not the original authors, processed these V and J calls. The sample table holds about half a million distinct CDR3 sequences, of which more than 25% were seen once. The ten largest clones capture approximately 0.82% of the sample.

Flow cytometry had shown CD8+CD57+ cell expansion in the patients selected for sequencing. Every patient had severe acquired aplastic anemia, diagnosed using the International Study of Aplastic Anemia and Agranulocytosis and Camitta criteria. No therapy had been received by the patients at the time of blood sampling. In this study, sorted CD4+ and CD8+ T cells from the blood of healthy subjects and of severe aplastic anemia patients had their TCR repertoires deep-sequenced. In the USA, patient enrollment took place under clinicaltrials.gov protocols 00001620, 01623167, 00001397, 00071045, 00081523 and 00961064. Ficoll-Paque density gradient centrifugation was used to isolate peripheral blood mononuclear cells. CD4+ and CD8+ T cells were sorted by FACS or magnetic beads before DNA extraction. Study-wide findings and limitations: Over 25 CD8+ CDR3 sequences were found in both patients and controls but appeared to be highly expressed in patients and within the immunodominant clones of the patients. Between patients and healthy controls, no significant difference in CD8+ Simpson's diversity was found (P=0.060).

The junction carries 12 bases between V and J, which are trimmed by 9 bases and 0 bases respectively. The germline V gene sets CDR1 to SNHLY and CDR2 to FYNNEI. From the cysteine up to the phenylalanine, the CDR3 has a length of 14 residues. Only the CDR3 portion is preserved as DNA: 42 bases, with reading frame beginning at the first base. This TCR derives from a human donor with aplastic anemia. Sequenced material: sorted CD4+, CD8+, or CD8+CD57+ T cells (not recorded which) from PBMCs. The chain joins TRBV2 to TRBJ1-3; no D gene can be assigned with confidence. The DNA is TGTGCCAGTCACCTAGGGTACTCTGGAAACACCATATATTTT. Its protein product is CASHLGYSGNTIYF.